Listed below are T cell receptor beta chains from one sample, sequenced in a study of T cell changes during pregnancy in multiple sclerosis. Repertoires were generated with immunoSEQ multiplex PCR, while TCRdb's copy carries only in-frame clones and drops some. The sample includes over 45,000 clones, 80% to 95% of them seen just once. Sample: peripheral blood, taken in the third trimester of pregnancy. These receptors originate from a female donor in good health, enrolled as a control in a pregnancy study. Both conserved end residues are part of each CDR3. The D gene is left open where the match is weak. The size field is filled for only some rows; it gives once, few, many or a size class.

len | j_gene | d_gene | abundance | v_gene | CDR3nt | CDR3aa
15 | TRBJ1-2 | TRBD1 | . | TRBV7-2 | TGTGCCAGCAGCCCGCAACAGGGGGCGGACGGTGGCTACACCTTC | CASSPQQGADGGYTF
13 | TRBJ2-2 | TRBD2 | . | TRBV2 | TGTGCCAGTAAGGGACTAGCGGAAGGGGAGCTGTTTTTT | CASKGLAEGELFF
15 | TRBJ2-3 | TRBD2 | . | TRBV9 | TGTGCCAGCAACGGACTAGCGGGGGGCCCGGGTACGCAGTATTTT | CASNGLAGGPGTQYF
14 | TRBJ2-7 | TRBD1 | . | TRBV11-2 | TGTGCCAGCAGCCTAGGACAGGGGGCGTACGAGCAGTACTTC | CASSLGQGAYEQYF
16 | TRBJ2-2 | TRBD1 | . | TRBV4-2 | TGTGCCAGCAGCCCCTACAGGGGGGTGAACACCGGGGAGCTGTTTTTT | CASSPYRGVNTGELFF
14 | TRBJ2-1 | . | . | TRBV28 | TGTGCCAGCAGTGAGGGACTGCCACGCGATGAGCAGTTCTTC | CASSEGLPRDEQFF
13 | TRBJ2-5 | TRBD2 | . | TRBV19 | TGTGCCAGTAGTAGCGGGGGAAGAGAGACCCAGTACTTC | CASSSGGRETQYF
19 | TRBJ2-7 | . | . | TRBV11-3 | TGTGCCAGCAGCCTTGGACAGGGGGGGACTAGCGGCCCGGCCTACGAGCAGTACTTC | CASSLGQGGTSGPAYEQYF
13 | TRBJ1-1 | . | few | TRBV19 | TGTGCCAGTAGTATCAAACAGGACACTGAAGCTTTCTTT | CASSIKQDTEAFF
16 | TRBJ2-7 | . | . | TRBV7-9 | TGTGCCAGCAGCTTCCTCGCGGCGGGGGCGACGTACGAGCAGTACTTC | CASSFLAAGATYEQYF
14 | TRBJ2-1 | . | . | TRBV30 | TGTGCCTGGGAAGGACAGAGGGGCTACAATGAGCAGTTCTTC | CAWEGQRGYNEQFF
13 | TRBJ2-2 | TRBD2 | . | TRBV7-9 | TGTGCCAGCCGGACTAGCGGTACCGGGGAGCTGTTTTTT | CASRTSGTGELFF
17 | TRBJ2-7 | TRBD2 | . | TRBV28 | TGTGCCAGCACCCCACTAGCGGGAGGTCCCCGAGCCTACGAGCAGTACTTC | CASTPLAGGPRAYEQYF
13 | TRBJ2-7 | . | once | TRBV28 | TGTGCCAGCAGTAAAACACTAAACTACGAGCAGTACTTC | CASSKTLNYEQYF
14 | TRBJ1-2 | TRBD1 | . | TRBV6-5 | TGTGCCAGCAGTTACTCCGGGACAGGGCATGGCTACACCTTC | CASSYSGTGHGYTF
16 | TRBJ2-3 | TRBD2 | . | TRBV5-4 | TGTGCCAGCAGCTCCGGGACTAGGTCTGGCACAGATACGCAGTATTTT | CASSSGTRSGTDTQYF
15 | TRBJ1-3 | TRBD1 | . | TRBV27 | TGTGCCAGCAAAATGGGACAGGGGCTAGGAAACACCATATATTTT | CASKMGQGLGNTIYF
16 | TRBJ2-5 | TRBD2 | . | TRBV28 | TGTGCCAGCAGTTTGGCTAGCGGGAGGGCCCGGGAGACCCAGTACTTC | CASSLASGRARETQYF
13 | TRBJ2-3 | . | . | TRBV19 | TGTGCCAGTGGATCACAGGGAGCCCATACGCAGTATTTT | CASGSQGAHTQYF
17 | TRBJ2-6 | TRBD1 | . | TRBV5-4 | TGTGCCAGCAGCTTGGGGACAGGGCTCTCTGGGGCCAACGTCCTGACTTTC | CASSLGTGLSGANVLTF
16 | TRBJ2-3 | TRBD2 | . | TRBV6-6 | TGTGCCAGCAGTCCCGGACTAGCGGGGTCCACAGATACGCAGTATTTT | CASSPGLAGSTDTQYF
13 | TRBJ1-1 | TRBD1 | once | TRBV5-4 | TGTGCCGTTGGGACAGGCTTGAACACTGAAGCTTTCTTT | CAVGTGLNTEAFF
15 | TRBJ2-5 | . | . | TRBV7-3 | TGTGCCAGCAGCTTGGGAGAACCGGGGACATCGGTCCTTTACTTC | CASSLGEPGTSVLYF
14 | TRBJ1-2 | . | . | TRBV7-9 | TGTGCCAGCAGCCTAGGACAGCACAACTATGGCTACACCTTC | CASSLGQHNYGYTF
17 | TRBJ1-4 | TRBD1 | . | TRBV7-2 | TGTGCCAGCAGCTCCCTGGGACAGGGTGCTCGCGATGAAAAACTGTTTTTT | CASSSLGQGARDEKLFF
17 | TRBJ2-4 | TRBD2 | once | TRBV4-2 | TGTGCCAGCAGCCAAGCATCAGCGGGGGGAACCAAAAACATTCAGTACTTC | CASSQASAGGTKNIQYF
12 | TRBJ1-3 | TRBD1 | . | TRBV27 | TGTGCCAGCCAGGGGGATGGAAACACCATATATTTT | CASQGDGNTIYF